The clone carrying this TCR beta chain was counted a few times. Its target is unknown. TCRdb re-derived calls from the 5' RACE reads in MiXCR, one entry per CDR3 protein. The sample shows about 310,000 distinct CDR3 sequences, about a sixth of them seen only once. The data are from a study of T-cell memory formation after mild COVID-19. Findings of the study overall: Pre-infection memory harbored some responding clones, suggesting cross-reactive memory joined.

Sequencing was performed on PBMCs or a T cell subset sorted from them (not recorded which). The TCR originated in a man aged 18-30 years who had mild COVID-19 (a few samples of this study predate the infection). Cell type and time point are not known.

CDR3 sequence (DNA): TGTGCCAGCAGCCCCCGAACGGGCCTCTATGGCTACACCTTC. As protein: CASSPRTGLYGYTF. This chain links TRBV7-2 with TRBJ1-2, with D unresolved. Germline CDR1 and CDR2: SGHTA and FQGNSA. This CDR3 contains 14 residues. V was shortened by 5 bases and J by 4 bases, with 14 bases between the two germline ends.